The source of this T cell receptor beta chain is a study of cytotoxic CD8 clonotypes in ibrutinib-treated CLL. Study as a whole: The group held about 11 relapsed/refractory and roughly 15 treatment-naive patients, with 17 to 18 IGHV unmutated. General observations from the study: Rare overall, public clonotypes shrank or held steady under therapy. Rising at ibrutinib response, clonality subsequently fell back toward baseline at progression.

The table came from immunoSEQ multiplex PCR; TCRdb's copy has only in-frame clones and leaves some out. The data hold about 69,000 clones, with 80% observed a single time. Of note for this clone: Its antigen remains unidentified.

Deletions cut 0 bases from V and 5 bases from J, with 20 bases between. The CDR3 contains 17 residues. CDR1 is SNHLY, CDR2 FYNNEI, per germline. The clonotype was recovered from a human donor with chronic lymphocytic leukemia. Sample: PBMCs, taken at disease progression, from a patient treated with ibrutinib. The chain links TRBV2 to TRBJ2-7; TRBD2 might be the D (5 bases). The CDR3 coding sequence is TGTGCCAGCAGTGAAGCATTTGAGGGCAGAAGGTCGGACGAGCAGTACTTC. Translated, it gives CASSEAFEGRRSDEQYF.